The rows below give T cell receptor beta chains drawn from one sample of a study of blood T cell repertoires in COVID-19. Sequencing was performed with immunoSEQ multiplex PCR; in TCRdb, only in-frame clones are kept and a portion is missing. The table includes about 150,000 clones, roughly 80% detected once. The sequenced sample was peripheral blood. Source of these receptors: a man aged 80 or over with acute or convalescent COVID-19. Each CDR3 is given with its conserved first and last residue.

v_gene,CDR3aa
TRBV13,CASRLTGRGYTF
TRBV19,CASSTGVTDTQYF
TRBV19,CASSKTGVETQYF
TRBV18,CASSPPSINEKLFF
TRBV7-8,CASSVNRGEAFF
TRBV4-1,CASSQESRYEQYF
TRBV19,CASSSRGGRGISEAFF
TRBV27,CASSLSFSPRGDTQYF
TRBV5-8,CASSLDNQGREQYF
TRBV19,CASRKDWSQETQYF
TRBV11-3,CASSLGGGSSYEQYF
TRBV30,CAWSLMPRANEKLFF
TRBV2,CASTVRGVGGYTF
TRBV3-1/TRBV3-2,CASSQRTSLTGELFF
TRBV4-2,CASSQEGQNRPQHF
TRBV4-3,CASSLEVDVRGTDTQYF
TRBV11-3,CASSLDYRAKDEQFF
TRBV25-1,CASSGLQGVSYYEQYF
TRBV2,CASESMVDRNTDTQYF
TRBV30,CAWSGGVRTDTQYF
TRBV7-9,CASSPGQGPNYGYTF
TRBV28,CASCARTGDCYGYTF
TRBV18,CASSLTGATNEKLFF
TRBV24-1,CATSDLGGLETQYF
TRBV11-2,CASSLNTGPLYGYTF
TRBV12-3/TRBV12-4,CASSRDRVYGYTF
TRBV11-1,CASSRSNEQFF
TRBV19,CASSITQGGETQYF
TRBV7-9,CASSRRQGAVEGYTF
TRBV15,CATSRGGQNYGYTF
TRBV28,CASSTPDRAYGYTF
TRBV7-8,CASSSGQGNTIYF
TRBV5-8,CASSLDRNTEAFF
TRBV24-1,CATSDPGRRVETQYF
TRBV18,CASSGRLSGEDETQYF
TRBV7-6,CASSSRSGANVLTF
TRBV5-6,CASSLGGQGINQPQHF
TRBV5-1,CASRHNPGGSSYEQYF
TRBV24-1,CATSDPSRVEAFF
TRBV5-4,CASSPRLNKANYGYTF
TRBV25-1,CASSDMGQGHIYGYTF
TRBV5-1,CASSSKDRTGTDTQYF
TRBV7-9,CASSGASVGNEQFF
TRBV2,CASSERTGGNEKLFF
TRBV27,CASSLGVQGSGNTIYF
TRBV28,CASQTGGNEKLFF
TRBV12-3/TRBV12-4,CASSHRGPQHF
TRBV6-2/TRBV6-3,CASSYEGRSEAFF
TRBV4-2,CASSQDGGGTTGEQYF
TRBV7-2,CASSRQGREKLFF
TRBV5-1,CASSLVRDRGRDEQFF
TRBV27,CASSQGPRAGGTDTQYF
TRBV5-8,CASSLDRAETQYF
TRBV25-1,CASSGRTSGVQETQYF
TRBV24-1,CATSASGQGVFGETQYF
TRBV6-5,CASTTGISGNTIYF
TRBV4-1,CASSPSGYYNEQFF
TRBV11-2,CASSLGITSQETQYF
TRBV7-9,CASSPGQAYNSPLHF